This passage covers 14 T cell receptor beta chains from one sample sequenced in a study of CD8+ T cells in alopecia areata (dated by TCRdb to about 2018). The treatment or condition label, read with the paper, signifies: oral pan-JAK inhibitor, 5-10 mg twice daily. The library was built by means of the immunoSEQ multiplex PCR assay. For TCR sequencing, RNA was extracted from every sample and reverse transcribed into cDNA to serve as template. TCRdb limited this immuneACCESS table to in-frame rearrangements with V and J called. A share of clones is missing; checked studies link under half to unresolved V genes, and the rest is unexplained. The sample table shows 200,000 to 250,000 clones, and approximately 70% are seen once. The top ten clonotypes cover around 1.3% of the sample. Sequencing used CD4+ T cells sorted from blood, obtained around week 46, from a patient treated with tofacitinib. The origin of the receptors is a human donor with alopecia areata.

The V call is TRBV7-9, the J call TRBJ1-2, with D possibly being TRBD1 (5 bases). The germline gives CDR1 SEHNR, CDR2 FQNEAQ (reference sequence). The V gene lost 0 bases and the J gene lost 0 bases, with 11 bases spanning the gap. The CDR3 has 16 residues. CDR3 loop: CASSLASQGANYGYTF. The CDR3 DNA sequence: TGTGCCAGCAGCTTAGCTTCCCAGGGAGCTAACTATGGCTACACCTTC.

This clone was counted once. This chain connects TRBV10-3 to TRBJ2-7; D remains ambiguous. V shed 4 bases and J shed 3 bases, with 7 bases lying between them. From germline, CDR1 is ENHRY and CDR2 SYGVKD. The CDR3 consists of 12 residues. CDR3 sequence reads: CAISAQSYEQYF. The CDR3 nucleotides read TGTGCCATCAGTGCCCAGAGCTACGAGCAGTACTTC.

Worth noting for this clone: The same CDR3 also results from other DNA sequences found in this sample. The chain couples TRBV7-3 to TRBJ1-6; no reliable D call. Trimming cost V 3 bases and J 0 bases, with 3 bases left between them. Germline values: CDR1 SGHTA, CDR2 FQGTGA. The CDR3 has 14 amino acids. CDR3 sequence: CASSLSSYNSPLHF. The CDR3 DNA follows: TGTGCCAGCAGCTTGAGCTCCTATAATTCACCCCTCCACTTT.

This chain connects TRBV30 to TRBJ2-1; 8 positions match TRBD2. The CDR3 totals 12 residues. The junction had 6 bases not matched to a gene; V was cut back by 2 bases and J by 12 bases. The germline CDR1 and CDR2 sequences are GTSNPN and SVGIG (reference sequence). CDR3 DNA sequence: TGTGCCTGGAGTCTGAATAGCGGGACGCAGTTCTTC. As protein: CAWSLNSGTQFF.

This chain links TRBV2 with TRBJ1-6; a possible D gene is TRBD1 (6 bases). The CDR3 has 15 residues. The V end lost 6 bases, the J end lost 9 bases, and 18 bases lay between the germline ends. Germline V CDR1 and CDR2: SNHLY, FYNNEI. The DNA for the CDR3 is TGTGCCAGCAGCTTACGGGCAGGGGAAAGTTCACCCCTCCACTTT. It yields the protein CASSLRAGESSPLHF.

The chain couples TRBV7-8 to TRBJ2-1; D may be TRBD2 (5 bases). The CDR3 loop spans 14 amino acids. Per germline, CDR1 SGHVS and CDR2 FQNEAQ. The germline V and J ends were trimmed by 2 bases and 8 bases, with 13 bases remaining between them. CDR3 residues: CASSLWARRDEQFF. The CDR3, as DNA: TGTGCCAGCAGCTTATGGGCTAGGCGGGATGAGCAGTTCTTC.

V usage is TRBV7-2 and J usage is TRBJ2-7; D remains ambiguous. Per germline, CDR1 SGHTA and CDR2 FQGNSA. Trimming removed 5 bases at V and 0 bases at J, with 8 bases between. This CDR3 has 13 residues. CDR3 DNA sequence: TGTGCCAGCAGCACCTACAGCTCCTACGAGCAGTACTTC. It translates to CASSTYSSYEQYF. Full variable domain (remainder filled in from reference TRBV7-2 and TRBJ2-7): GAGVSQSPSNKVTEKGKDVELRCDPISGHTALYWYRQSLGQGLEFLIYFQGNSAPDKSGLPSDRFSAERTGGSVSTLTIQRTQQEDSAVYLCASSTYSSYEQYFGPGTRLTVT.

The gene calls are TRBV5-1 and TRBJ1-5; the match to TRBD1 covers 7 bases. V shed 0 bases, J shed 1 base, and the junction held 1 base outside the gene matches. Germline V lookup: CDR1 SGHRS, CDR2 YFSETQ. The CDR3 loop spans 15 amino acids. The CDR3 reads CASSLGQGSNQPQHF. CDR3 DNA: TGCGCCAGCAGCTTGGGACAGGGCAGCAATCAGCCCCAGCATTTT.

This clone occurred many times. The CDR3 nucleotides read TGCGCCAGCAGCCCAATGGGCAGGGCCAACACTGAAGCTTTCTTT. Its protein is CASSPMGRANTEAFF. The J gene is TRBJ1-1, the V gene TRBV5-1, with D possibly matching TRBD1 (5 bases). CDR1 and CDR2 (germline): SGHRS, YFSETQ. CDR3 length: 15 residues. Trimming left V 4 bases short and J 2 bases short, with 15 bases between.

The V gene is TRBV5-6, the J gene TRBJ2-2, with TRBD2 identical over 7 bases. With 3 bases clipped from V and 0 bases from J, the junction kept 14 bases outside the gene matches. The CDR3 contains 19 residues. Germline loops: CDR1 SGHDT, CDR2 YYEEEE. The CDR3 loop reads CASSSRWLVAGPNTGELFF. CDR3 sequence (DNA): TGTGCCAGCAGCTCAAGGTGGTTGGTAGCGGGCCCGAACACCGGGGAGCTGTTTTTT.

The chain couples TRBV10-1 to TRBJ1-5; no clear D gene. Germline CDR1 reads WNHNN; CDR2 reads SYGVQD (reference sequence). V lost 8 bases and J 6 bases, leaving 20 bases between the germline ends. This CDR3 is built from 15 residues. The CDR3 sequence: CASPARAERSQPQHF. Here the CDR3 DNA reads TGCGCCAGCCCTGCCCGAGCAGAGCGCAGTCAGCCCCAGCATTTT.

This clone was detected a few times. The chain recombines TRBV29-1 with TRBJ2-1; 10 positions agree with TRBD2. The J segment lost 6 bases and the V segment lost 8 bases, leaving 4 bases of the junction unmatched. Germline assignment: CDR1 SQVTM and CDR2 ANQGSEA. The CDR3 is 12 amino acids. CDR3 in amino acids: CSLAGVSNEQFF. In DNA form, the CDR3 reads TGCAGCCTAGCGGGGGTAAGCAATGAGCAGTTCTTC.

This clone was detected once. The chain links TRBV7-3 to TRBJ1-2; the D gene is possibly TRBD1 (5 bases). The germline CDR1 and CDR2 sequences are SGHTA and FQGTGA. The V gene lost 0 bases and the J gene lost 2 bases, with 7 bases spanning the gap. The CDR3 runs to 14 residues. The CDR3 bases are TGTGCCAGCAGCTTAACTCGGACAAACTATGGCTACACCTTC. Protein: CASSLTRTNYGYTF.

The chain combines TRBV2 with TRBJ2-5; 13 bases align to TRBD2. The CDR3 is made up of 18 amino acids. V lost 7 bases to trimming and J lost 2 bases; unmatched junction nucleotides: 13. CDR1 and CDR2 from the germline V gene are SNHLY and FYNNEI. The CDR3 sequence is CASTLHLGLAGEQETQYF. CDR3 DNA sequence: TGTGCCAGCACCCTGCACCTTGGACTAGCGGGGGAACAAGAGACCCAGTACTTC.